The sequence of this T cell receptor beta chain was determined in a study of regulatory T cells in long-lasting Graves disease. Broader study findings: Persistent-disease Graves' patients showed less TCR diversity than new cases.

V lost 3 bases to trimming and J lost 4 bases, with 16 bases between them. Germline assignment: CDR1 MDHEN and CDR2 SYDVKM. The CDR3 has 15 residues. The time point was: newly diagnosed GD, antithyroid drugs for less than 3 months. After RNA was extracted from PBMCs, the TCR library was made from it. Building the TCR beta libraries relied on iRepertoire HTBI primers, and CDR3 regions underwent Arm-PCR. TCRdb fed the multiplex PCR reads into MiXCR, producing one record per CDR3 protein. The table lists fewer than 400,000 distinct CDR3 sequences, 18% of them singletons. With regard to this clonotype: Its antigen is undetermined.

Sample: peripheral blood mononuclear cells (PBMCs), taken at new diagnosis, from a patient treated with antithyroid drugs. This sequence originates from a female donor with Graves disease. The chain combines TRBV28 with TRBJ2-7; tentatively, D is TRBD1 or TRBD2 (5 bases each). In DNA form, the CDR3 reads TGTGCCAGCAGTTTTCGGGGCGCAGCCAAGTACGAGCAGTACTTC. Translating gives CASSFRGAAKYEQYF.